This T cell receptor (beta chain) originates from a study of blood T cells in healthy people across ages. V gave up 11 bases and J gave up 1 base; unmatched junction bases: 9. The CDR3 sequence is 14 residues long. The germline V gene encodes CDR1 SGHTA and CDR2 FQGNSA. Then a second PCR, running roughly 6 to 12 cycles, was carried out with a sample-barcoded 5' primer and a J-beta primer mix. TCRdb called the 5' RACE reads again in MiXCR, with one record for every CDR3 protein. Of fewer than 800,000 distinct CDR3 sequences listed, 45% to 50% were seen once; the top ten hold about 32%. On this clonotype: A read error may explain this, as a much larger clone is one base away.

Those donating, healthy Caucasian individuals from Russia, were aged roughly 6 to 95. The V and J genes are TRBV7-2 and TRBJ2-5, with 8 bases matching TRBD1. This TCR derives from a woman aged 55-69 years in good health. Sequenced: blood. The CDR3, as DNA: TGTGCCGGCACGACAGGGGCGACCCAAGAGACCCAGTACTTC. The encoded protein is CAGTTGATQETQYF.